A single sample gave rise to the 2 T cell receptor beta chains below, sequenced in a study of cytomegalovirus exposure and HLA in healthy donors. The PCR used 60 Vbeta and 13 Jbeta primers. TCRdb keeps only in-frame clones here, not all; method: immunoSEQ multiplex PCR. The profile shows almost 200,000 clones, around three quarters of them singletons. Sequenced material: PBMCs. The origin of the receptors is a woman in her twenties or thirties in good health and CMV-seropositive.

The rearrangement joins TRBV9 to TRBJ2-2; 12 positions match TRBD1. The germline V gene encodes CDR1 SGDLS and CDR2 YYNGEE. Unmatched junction bases numbered 7, after V lost 3 bases and J lost 7 bases. CDR3 length: 16 amino acids. The CDR3 loop is CASSAPGTGGGGELFF. DNA of the CDR3: TGTGCCAGCAGCGCCCCCGGGACAGGGGGCGGCGGGGAGCTGTTTTTT.

The chain uses TRBV5-1 and TRBJ1-6; perhaps TRBD1 as D (5 bases). This CDR3 is 13 amino acids long. In germline, CDR1 is SGHRS, CDR2 YFSETQ. The V gene lost 0 bases and the J gene lost 8 bases, with 6 bases spanning the gap. This chain's CDR3 is CASSLGGDSPLHF. The CDR3 DNA reads as TGCGCCAGCAGCTTGGGGGGCGATTCACCCCTCCACTTT.